The sample holds one count of the clone carrying this TCR beta chain. Its target is not known. Both 60 Vbeta primers and 13 Jbeta primers went into the PCR. Measured with immunoSEQ multiplex PCR; TCRdb has only the in-frame clones, and not every one. The sample contains around 150,000 clones, about 76% of which appear only once. The donors, nominally healthy at sampling, likely had unrecorded immune exposures. The length of the CDR3 is 16 residues. Germline V gene data show CDR1 as SGHAT and CDR2 as FQNNGV. Trimming took 2 bases from V and 10 from J; bases not matched to a gene: 9. This sample was included in a study of cytomegalovirus exposure and HLA in healthy donors. Findings of the study overall: Donors belonging to an Asian-associated ancestry cluster reportedly showed fewer N-insertions in productive TCRs than the approximately 640-donor mean, according to what a later analysis found. Among TCR beta chains, those listed as cytomegalovirus-associated numbered over 150.

This rearrangement joins TRBV11-2 to TRBJ2-1, with TRBD2 matching over 12 bases. This clonotype was obtained from a man between 18 and 29 years old in good health and CMV-seronegative. What was sequenced was PBMCs. CDR3 in amino acids: CASSLWASGGAGEQFF. CDR3 in DNA: TGTGCCAGCAGCTTATGGGCTAGCGGGGGGGCAGGGGAGCAGTTCTTC.